This TCR beta chain was sequenced during a study of T cell clusters in autoimmune cytopenias. TRB was amplified from 250 ng of peripheral blood genomic DNA per sample. TRB rearrangements were amplified by touch-down multiplex PCR with mixed TRB-A/B primers. Following a re-call of the multiplex PCR reads, TCRdb has one entry per CDR3 protein and lacks DNA. The sample yields roughly 6,900 distinct CDR3 sequences, of which the top ten take up nearly 10%. Another study also made use of these data, one on T cell repertoires in aging, cancer and after chemotherapy.

Sequencing used peripheral blood. The sequence came from a human donor in good health.

The CDR3 sequence is CASSPTGEREKLFF. The chain carries TRBV6-5 and TRBJ1-4; without DNA, the TCRdb call of TRBD1 cannot be checked. The CDR3 consists of 14 residues. Germline V gene lookup returns CDR1 MNHEY and CDR2 SVGAGI.